Presented here are 13 T cell receptor beta chains from one specimen sequenced in a study of control samples from healthy donors and cancer patients. Generated by immunoSEQ multiplex PCR, the TCRdb table keeps only in-frame clones and is missing some. Of 95,000 to 100,000 clones listed, around 89% are singletons. Sequencing was performed on blood. Every receptor here comes from a man aged 30 to 45 in good health.

About this clone itself: One end of the junction does not line up with germline, which may come from a read error. The chain is built from TRBV5-4 and TRBJ2-4; D gene uncertain. The CDR3 totals 11 residues. CDR1 is SGHNT and CDR2 is YYREEE in the germline V gene (reference sequence). The CDR3, as DNA: TGTGCCAGCAGCTTGTCGACCGAGGTAAACTTC. Translating it yields CASSLSTEVNF.

V is TRBV5-4 and J is TRBJ1-2; D may be TRBD1 (5 bases). Germline assignment: CDR1 SGHNT and CDR2 YYREEE (reference sequence). CDR3 length: 14 residues. V lost 3 bases to trimming and J lost 4 bases, with 13 bases between them. The DNA for the CDR3 is TGTGCCAGCAGCTGGTCGAGGGGCCCCTATGGCTACACCTTC. It yields the protein CASSWSRGPYGYTF.

This chain joins TRBV6-5 and TRBJ1-1; D is undetermined. V lost 4 bases and J lost 2, with 8 bases in between. The CDR3 runs 13 residues. Germline V gene sequence: CDR1 MNHEY, CDR2 SVGAGI. CDR3 sequence: CASSSRFNTEAFF. The DNA for the CDR3 is TGTGCCAGCAGTTCGCGATTTAACACTGAAGCTTTCTTT.

This clone was seen a few times. The CDR3 sequence: CASSDEDWSNTEAFF. The CDR3 DNA follows: TGTGCCAGCAGTGATGAGGATTGGTCGAACACTGAAGCTTTCTTT. The chain employs TRBV6-1 and TRBJ1-1; D not resolved. CDR1 is MNHNS and CDR2 is SASEGT in the germline V gene. The ends were cut back, 3 bases at V and 1 base at J, with 12 bases in the middle. This CDR3 spans 15 amino acids.

The CDR3 coding sequence is TGTGCCAGCAGACTCTCCGGGGCCTACGAGCAGTACTTC. It translates to CASRLSGAYEQYF. This chain uses TRBV28 with TRBJ2-7; possibly TRBD2 for D (5 bases). Trimming removed 6 bases from V and 2 bases from J, with 11 bases in between. Germline values: CDR1 MDHEN, CDR2 SYDVKM. This CDR3 is 13 amino acids long. Combining the CDR3 with reference TRBV28 and TRBJ2-7 gives the whole variable domain DVKVTQSSRYLVKRTGEKVFLECVQDMDHENMFWYRQDPGLGLRLIYFSYDVKMKEKGDIPEGYSVSREKKERFSLILESASTNQTSMYLCASRLSGAYEQYFGPGTRLTVT.

This clone has a single count. This sequence joins TRBV27 and TRBJ1-5; TRBD1 might be the D (6 bases). V lost 2 bases and J 4 bases, leaving 12 bases between the germline ends. The CDR3 consists of 15 residues. From germline, CDR1 is MNHEY and CDR2 SMNVEV (reference sequence). CDR3: CASSLLPTGNQPQHF. CDR3 coding DNA: TGTGCCAGCAGTTTACTCCCCACAGGGAATCAGCCCCAGCATTTT.

The chain couples TRBV4-3 to TRBJ2-3; 7 nucleotides align to TRBD2. The CDR3 consists of 16 residues. V was clipped by 4 bases and J by 4 bases; unmatched bases: 11. Looked up from germline, CDR1 is LGHNA and CDR2 is YSLEER. CDR3 protein: CASSRLRGVGADTQYF. As DNA, the CDR3 is TGCGCCAGCAGCCGCTTACGGGGGGTAGGCGCAGATACGCAGTATTTT.

The chain joins TRBV12-3 or TRBV12-4 to TRBJ2-1, with a tentative D call TRBD2 (6 bases). The CDR3 covers 13 residues. Trimming stripped 9 bases from V and 0 bases from J, with 9 bases between. The CDR3 region has the DNA TGTGCCAGTAGCGGAATCTCCTACAATGAGCAGTTCTTC. Translated, it gives CASSGISYNEQFF.

The chain recombines TRBV4-1 with TRBJ2-7; 10 bases are shared with TRBD2. Germline trimming cut 0 bases from V and 3 bases from J; bases unmatched to any gene: 5. Germline V lookup: CDR1 MGHRA, CDR2 YSYEKL. This CDR3 region has 16 residues. The CDR3 nucleotides are TGCGCCAGCAGCCAAGATTACCTAGCGGGGGTCTACGAGCAGTACTTC. It yields the protein CASSQDYLAGVYEQYF.

This chain connects TRBV2 to TRBJ2-5, with TRBD2 identical over 14 bases. CDR1 and CDR2 (germline): SNHLY, FYNNEI. The length of the CDR3 is 15 residues. Trimming took 6 bases from V and 5 from J; bases not matched to a gene: 5. Here the CDR3 DNA reads TGTGCCAGCAGGGGACTAGCGGGAGTTTGGGAGACCCAGTACTTC. It specifies CASRGLAGVWETQYF.

The V call is TRBV5-1, the J call TRBJ2-5, with 15 bases that match TRBD2. With V trimmed by 3 bases and J by 4 bases, 4 bases remained unmatched. Germline assignment: CDR1 SGHRS and CDR2 YFSETQ. This CDR3 has 16 residues. Written as DNA, the CDR3 is TGCGCCAGCAGCTCCCGGACTAGCGGGGGGGTAGAGACCCAGTACTTC. It specifies CASSSRTSGGVETQYF.

This chain connects TRBV6-2 or TRBV6-3 to TRBJ2-7, with D possibly being TRBD1 (6 bases). With 2 bases removed from V and 4 bases from J, the gap between germline ends came to 9 bases. There are 13 residues in the CDR3. Germline loops: CDR1 MNHEY, CDR2 SVGEGT. For the CDR3, the DNA is TGTGCCAGCAGTTACGGGACAACATACGAGCAGTACTTC. Its protein product is CASSYGTTYEQYF.

The V and J genes are TRBV19 and TRBJ2-2; possibly TRBD2 for D (6 bases). Trimming took 3 bases from V and 4 from J, leaving 15 bases between them. Germline values: CDR1 LNHDA, CDR2 SQIVND (reference sequence). The CDR3 runs to 16 residues. The CDR3 protein is CASSIWGVGGTGELFF. In DNA form, the CDR3 reads TGTGCCAGTAGTATTTGGGGGGTCGGAGGCACCGGGGAGCTGTTTTTT.